The T cell receptor beta chain described here comes from a study of blood T cell repertoires in COVID-19. Per the authors' pipeline: It was from reference gene primer amplification that nucleated cell counts were estimated. Some clones are missing from TCRdb's copy, which holds only in-frame ones; the method was immunoSEQ multiplex PCR. V and J calls and clone size are given by that table; D and trimming were obtained from the DNA. The sample holds some 130,000 clones, roughly nine tenths seen once. V lost 2 bases to trimming and J lost 0 bases, with 10 bases between them. The CDR3 extends over 15 amino acids. CDR1 is MNHNS and CDR2 is SASEGT in the germline V gene.

The sample was peripheral blood. The gene calls are TRBV6-1 and TRBJ1-1; no reliable D call. The receptor comes from a woman between 65 and 79 years old with COVID-19, enrolled during active disease. The CDR3 coding sequence is TGTGCCAGCAGTGAACGGTTCAAATTGAACACTGAAGCTTTCTTT. As protein: CASSERFKLNTEAFF.